This record covers a single T cell receptor beta chain. Its antigen is undetermined. This sample is part of a study of T cell responses to AZD1222 COVID-19 vaccine. General study findings and limits: There were mostly white British donors and more females than males, and clonal diversity was possibly underestimated. Repertoires were obtained solely post-peak T cell response.

The germline gives CDR1 LGHNA, CDR2 YNFKEQ. The CDR3 runs to 13 residues. Trimming stripped 4 bases from V and 2 bases from J, with 8 bases between. TCRdb keeps only in-frame clones here, not all; method: immunoSEQ multiplex PCR. The repertoire consists of some 87,000 clones, with roughly nine tenths occurring once and the leading ten covering roughly 29%. This material consisted of peripheral blood, taken on day 0 of AZD1222 vaccination. The V gene is TRBV4-2, the J gene TRBJ1-1; D gene uncertain. The sequence was obtained from an adult in good health. CDR3 nucleotides: TGTGCCAGCAGCCCGTCAGCTAACACTGAAGCTTTCTTT. Translated, it gives CASSPSANTEAFF.